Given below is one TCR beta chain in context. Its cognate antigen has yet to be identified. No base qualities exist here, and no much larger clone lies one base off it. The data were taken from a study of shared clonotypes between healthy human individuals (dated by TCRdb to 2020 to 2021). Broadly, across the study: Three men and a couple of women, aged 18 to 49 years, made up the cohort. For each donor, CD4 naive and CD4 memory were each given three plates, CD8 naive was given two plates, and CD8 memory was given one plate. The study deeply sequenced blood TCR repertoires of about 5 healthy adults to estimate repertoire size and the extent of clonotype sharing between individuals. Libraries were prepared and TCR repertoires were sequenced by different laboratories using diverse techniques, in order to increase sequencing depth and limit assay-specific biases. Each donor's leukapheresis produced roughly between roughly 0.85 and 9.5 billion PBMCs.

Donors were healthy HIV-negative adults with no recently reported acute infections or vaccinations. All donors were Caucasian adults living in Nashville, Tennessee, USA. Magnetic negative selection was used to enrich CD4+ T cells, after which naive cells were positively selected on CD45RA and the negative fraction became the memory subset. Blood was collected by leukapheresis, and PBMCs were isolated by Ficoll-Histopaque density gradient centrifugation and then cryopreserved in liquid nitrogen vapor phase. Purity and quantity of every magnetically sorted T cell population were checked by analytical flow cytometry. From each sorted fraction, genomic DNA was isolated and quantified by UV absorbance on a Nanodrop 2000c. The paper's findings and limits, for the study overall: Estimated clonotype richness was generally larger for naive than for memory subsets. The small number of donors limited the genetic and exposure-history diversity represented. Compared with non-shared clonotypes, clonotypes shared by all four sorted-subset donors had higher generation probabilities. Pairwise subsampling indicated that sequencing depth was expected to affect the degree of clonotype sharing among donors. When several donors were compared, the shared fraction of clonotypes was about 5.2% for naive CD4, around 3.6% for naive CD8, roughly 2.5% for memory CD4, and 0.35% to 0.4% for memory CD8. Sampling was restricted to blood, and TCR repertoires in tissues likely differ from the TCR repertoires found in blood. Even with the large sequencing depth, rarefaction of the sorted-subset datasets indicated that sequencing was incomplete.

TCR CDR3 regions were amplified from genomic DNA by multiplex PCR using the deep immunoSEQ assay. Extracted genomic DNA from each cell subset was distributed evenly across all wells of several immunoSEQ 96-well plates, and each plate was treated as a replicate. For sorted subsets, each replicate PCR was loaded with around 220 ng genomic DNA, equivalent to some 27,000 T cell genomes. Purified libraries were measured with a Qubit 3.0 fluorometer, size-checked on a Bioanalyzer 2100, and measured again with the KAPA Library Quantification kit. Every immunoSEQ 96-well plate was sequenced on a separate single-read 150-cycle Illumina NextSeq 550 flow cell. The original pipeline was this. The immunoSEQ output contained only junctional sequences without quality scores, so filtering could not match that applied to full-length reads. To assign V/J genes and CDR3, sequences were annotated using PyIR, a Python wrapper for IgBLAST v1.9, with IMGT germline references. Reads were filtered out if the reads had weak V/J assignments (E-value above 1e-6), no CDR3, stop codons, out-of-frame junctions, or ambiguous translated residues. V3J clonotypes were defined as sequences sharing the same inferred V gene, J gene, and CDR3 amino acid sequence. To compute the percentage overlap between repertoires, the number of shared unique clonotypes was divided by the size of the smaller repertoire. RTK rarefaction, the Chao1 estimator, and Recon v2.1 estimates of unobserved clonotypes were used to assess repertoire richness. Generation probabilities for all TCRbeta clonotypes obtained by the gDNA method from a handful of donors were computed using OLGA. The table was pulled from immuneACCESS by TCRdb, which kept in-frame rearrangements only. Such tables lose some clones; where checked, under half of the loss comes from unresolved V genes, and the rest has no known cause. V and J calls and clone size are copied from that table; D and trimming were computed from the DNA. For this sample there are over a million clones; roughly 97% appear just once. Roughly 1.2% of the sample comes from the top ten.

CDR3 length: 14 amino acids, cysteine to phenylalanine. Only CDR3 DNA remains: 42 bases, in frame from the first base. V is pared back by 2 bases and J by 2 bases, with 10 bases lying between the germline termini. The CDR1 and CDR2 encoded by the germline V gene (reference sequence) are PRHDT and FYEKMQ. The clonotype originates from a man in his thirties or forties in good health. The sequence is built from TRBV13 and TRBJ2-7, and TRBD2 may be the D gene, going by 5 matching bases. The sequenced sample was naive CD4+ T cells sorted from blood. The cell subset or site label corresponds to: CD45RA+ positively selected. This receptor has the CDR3 CASSLTRKAYEQYF. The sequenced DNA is TGTGCCAGCAGCTTAACTAGAAAGGCCTACGAGCAGTACTTC.